This TCR beta chain was captured in a study of T cells in Graves' hyperthyroidism and ophthalmopathy. Study-level information: At the time of initial diagnosis and before any treatment, peripheral blood was collected.

Study conclusions and caveats: Most expanded thyroid clonotypes above 0.001 also appeared in blood.

Out of approximately 10 ml of fresh peripheral blood came the PBMCs. Amplification yielded TCR beta CDR3 regions, with RNA transcripts as the source. TCR CDR3 regions were first amplified by RT-PCR with HTBI primers. A single record per CDR3 protein comes from TCRdb applying MiXCR to the multiplex PCR reads. Here the sample spans 390,000 or so distinct CDR3 sequences, 14% to 15% being singletons. The germline CDR1 and CDR2 sequences are SGHAT and FQNNGV. CDR3 length equals 15 residues. V was trimmed by 5 bases and J by 2 bases, leaving 13 bases between them. The table lists this clonotype with many counts. The antigen is undetermined.

The gene calls are TRBV11-2 and TRBJ1-5; no clear D gene. Sequencing used blood. This receptor was obtained from a man younger than 35 with Graves' ophthalmopathy. For the CDR3, the DNA is TGTGCCAGCAGCCCGGGTCCCTCCGGCAATCAGCCCCAGCATTTT. This gives the protein CASSPGPSGNQPQHF.